The 10 T cell receptor beta chains below all came from one sample that was sequenced in a study of blood T cell repertoires in COVID-19. Only in-frame clones appear in the TCRdb table, and some are missing; sequencing was by immunoSEQ multiplex PCR. The profile shows 65,000 to 80,000 clones, more than 75% of them singletons. Sequences were obtained from peripheral blood. These receptors all stem from a human donor in a cohort sampled during active COVID-19.

The J gene is TRBJ1-2, the V gene TRBV27; 7 bases fit TRBD1. CDR3 length: 14 amino acids. Trimming at V came to 6 bases and at J to 3 bases, leaving 7 bases not matched to a gene. The germline V gene encodes CDR1 MNHEY and CDR2 SMNVEV (reference sequence). The CDR3 coding sequence is TGTGCCAGCAGCCTCACCGACAGGGACTATGGCTACACCTTC. It translates to CASSLTDRDYGYTF.

Notes on this clone: At one boundary the junction diverges from the germline segment, which might be a read error. The chain recombines TRBV4-1 with TRBJ1-5; tentatively, D is TRBD1 (6 bases). The V gene's germline CDR1 is MGHRA and CDR2 YSYEKL. The CDR3 has 20 amino acids. CDR3 nucleotide sequence: TGCGCCAGCAGCCAAGACACGTTGGGTAGGCTGGGGGCCGATTATCACCCCCAGCATTTT. Its protein is CASSQDTLGRLGADYHPQHF.

DNA of the CDR3: TGTGCCAGTATCAGGAGCGGGGGGCTAGGGCCCCAGCATTTT. This sequence encodes CASIRSGGLGPQHF. This chain links TRBV19 with TRBJ1-5, with a tentative D call TRBD1 (6 bases). The germline V and J ends were trimmed by 7 bases and 9 bases, with 19 bases remaining between them. CDR3 length: 14 residues. Germline V gene data show CDR1 as LNHDA and CDR2 as SQIVND (reference sequence).

The CDR3 region is CASSLRVAGGRNEQFF. Written as DNA, the CDR3 is TGTGCCAGCAGCTTAAGGGTAGCGGGGGGGCGGAATGAGCAGTTCTTC. The chain links TRBV5-6 to TRBJ2-1; 11 bases match TRBD2. Germline-derived CDR1 and CDR2 are SGHDT and YYEEEE. V gave up 2 bases and J gave up 7 bases; unmatched junction bases: 8. There are 16 residues in the CDR3.

The V gene is TRBV7-2, the J gene TRBJ2-1; 8 nucleotides match TRBD1. Losses at the gene ends were 6 bases for V and 0 bases for J; bases not matched to a gene: 4. Germline-derived CDR1 and CDR2 are SGHTA and FQGNSA. The CDR3 extends over 15 amino acids. DNA of the CDR3: TGTGCCAGCAGTAGAGACAGGGGCTCCTACAATGAGCAGTTCTTC. Encoded protein: CASSRDRGSYNEQFF. The full variable domain, in which reference TRBV7-2 and TRBJ2-1 provide the parts outside the CDR3, is GAGVSQSPSNKVTEKGKDVELRCDPISGHTALYWYRQSLGQGLEFLIYFQGNSAPDKSGLPSDRFSAERTGGSVSTLTIQRTQQEDSAVYLCASSRDRGSYNEQFFGPGTRLTVL.

The chain uses TRBV5-1 and TRBJ1-1; D call uncertain. Trimming pared 0 bases from V and 3 bases from J, leaving 9 bases between. The length of the CDR3 is 14 residues. Germline CDR1 SGHRS, CDR2 YFSETQ. CDR3 nucleotides: TGCGCCAGCAGCTTGGGAGGGAGGTACACTGAAGCTTTCTTT. Its translation: CASSLGGRYTEAFF. The whole variable domain, filled in from reference TRBV5-1 and TRBJ1-1, reads KAGVTQTPRYLIKTRGQQVTLSCSPISGHRSVSWYQQTPGQGLQFLFEYFSETQRNKGNFPGRFSGRQFSNSRSEMNVSTLELGDSALYLCASSLGGRYTEAFFGQGTRLTVV.

The rearrangement joins TRBV18 to TRBJ2-2; D is perhaps TRBD2 (7 bases). Germline values: CDR1 KGHSH, CDR2 LQKENI. V gave up 2 bases and J gave up 0 bases, with 10 bases separating them. The CDR3 contains 16 residues. The CDR3 loop reads CASSPGGAANTGELFF. In DNA, the CDR3 is TGTGCCAGCTCACCAGGGGGGGCCGCGAACACCGGGGAGCTGTTTTTT. The entire variable domain, with the rest obtained from reference TRBV18 and TRBJ2-2, is as follows: NAGVMQNPRHLVRRRGQEARLRCSPMKGHSHVYWYRQLPEEGLKFMVYLQKENIIDESGMPKERFSAEFPKEGPSILRIQQVVRGDSAAYFCASSPGGAANTGELFFGEGSRLTVL.

The chain carries TRBV15 and TRBJ2-3, with D possibly matching TRBD2 (7 bases). The CDR3 consists of 15 residues. CDR1 is LNHNV, CDR2 YYDKDF, per germline (reference sequence). The ends were cut back, 5 bases at V and 6 bases at J, with 18 bases in the middle. The CDR3, as DNA: TGTGCCACCAGCCCCCGGCCTAGGGGGGGGGATACGCAGTATTTT. Its protein is CATSPRPRGGDTQYF.

This clone was counted only a few times. V and J are TRBV7-6 and TRBJ1-1, with 11 nucleotides matching TRBD1. V shed 5 bases and J 4 bases; nucleotides not matched to a gene: 9. CDR3 length: 16 amino acids. Germline CDR1 is SGHVS and CDR2 is FNYEAQ. CDR3 nucleotide sequence: TGTGCCAGCAGCACGGGACAGGGGGTCCGGGGCACTGAAGCTTTCTTT. Protein: CASSTGQGVRGTEAFF.

This chain links TRBV11-3 with TRBJ2-3, with D maybe TRBD1 (5 bases). The V end was cut by 5 bases, the J end by 4 bases, with 13 bases between. The CDR3 spans 14 residues. Germline assignment: CDR1 SGHNT and CDR2 YENEEA. The CDR3, as DNA: TGTGCCAGCAGCGCCGTTGGGGCGGCAGATACGCAGTATTTT. The encoded protein is CASSAVGAADTQYF.